This TCR beta chain was retrieved from a study of OX40 agonist ivuxolimab in advanced cancers. J lost 0 bases, V lost 2 bases, and 7 bases had no gene match. This CDR3 contains 16 residues. CDR1 is SGHVS, CDR2 FQNEAQ, per germline. Libraries were prepared by immunoSEQ multiplex PCR; TCRdb keeps only in-frame clonotypes and omits some of them. The repertoire holds tens of thousands of clones, with about 84% as singletons. Sample: CD4+ or CD8+ T cells sorted from blood, taken in a trial of the OX40 agonist ivuxolimab. The source of this sequence is an adult with an advanced solid tumor such as melanoma, head and neck, liver or kidney cancer. The chain joins TRBV7-8 to TRBJ2-7; 7 bases agree with TRBD2. The CDR3 loop is CASSLQAGLSSYEQYF. Written as DNA, the CDR3 is TGTGCCAGCAGCTTACAAGCGGGACTTAGCTCCTACGAGCAGTACTTC.